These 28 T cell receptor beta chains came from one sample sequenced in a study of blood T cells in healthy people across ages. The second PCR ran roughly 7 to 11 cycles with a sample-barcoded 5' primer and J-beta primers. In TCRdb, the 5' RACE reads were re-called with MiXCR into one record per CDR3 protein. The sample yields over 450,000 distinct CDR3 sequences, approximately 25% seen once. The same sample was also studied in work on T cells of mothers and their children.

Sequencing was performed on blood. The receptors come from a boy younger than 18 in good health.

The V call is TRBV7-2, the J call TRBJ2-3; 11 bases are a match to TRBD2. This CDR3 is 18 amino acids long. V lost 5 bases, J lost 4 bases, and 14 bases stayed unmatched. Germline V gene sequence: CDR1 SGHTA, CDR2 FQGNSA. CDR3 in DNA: TGTGCCAGCAGCCCGCTAGCGGGGGGCTTAATAGATTCAGATACGCAGTATTTT. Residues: CASSPLAGGLIDSDTQYF.

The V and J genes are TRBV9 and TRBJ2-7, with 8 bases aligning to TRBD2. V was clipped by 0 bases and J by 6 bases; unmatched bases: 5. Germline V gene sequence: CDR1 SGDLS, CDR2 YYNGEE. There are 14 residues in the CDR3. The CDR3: CASSVDAGGGEQYF. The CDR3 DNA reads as TGTGCCAGCAGCGTAGACGCGGGAGGTGGCGAGCAGTACTTC.

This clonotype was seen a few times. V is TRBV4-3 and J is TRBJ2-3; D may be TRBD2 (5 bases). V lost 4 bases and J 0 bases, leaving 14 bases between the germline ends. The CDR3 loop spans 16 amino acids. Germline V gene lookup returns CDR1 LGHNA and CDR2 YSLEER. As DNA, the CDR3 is TGCGCCAGCAGCCCTTCGGGCAGCGGTAGCACAGATACGCAGTATTTT. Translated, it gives CASSPSGSGSTDTQYF.

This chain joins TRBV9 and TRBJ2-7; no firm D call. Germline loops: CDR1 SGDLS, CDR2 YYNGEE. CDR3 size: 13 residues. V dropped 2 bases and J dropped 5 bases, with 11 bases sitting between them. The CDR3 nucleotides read TGTGCCAGCAGCGTTTCCGGCTACGACGAGCAGTACTTC. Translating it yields CASSVSGYDEQYF.

The CDR3 nucleotides are TGTGCCAGTACCCCGGGGTACAATCAGCCCCAGCATTTT. Amino acids: CASTPGYNQPQHF. V gene TRBV19 combines with J gene TRBJ1-5; D unclear. CDR1 is LNHDA, CDR2 SQIVND, per germline (reference sequence). The CDR3 is 13 residues long. With 7 bases removed from V and 3 bases from J, the gap between germline ends came to 10 bases.

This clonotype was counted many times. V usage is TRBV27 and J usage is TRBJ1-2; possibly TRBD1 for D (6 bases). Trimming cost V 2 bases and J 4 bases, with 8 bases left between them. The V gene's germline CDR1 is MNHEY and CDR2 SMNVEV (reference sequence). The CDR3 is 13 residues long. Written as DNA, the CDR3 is TGTGCCAGCAGTTTAGGACAGATCTATGGCTACACCTTC. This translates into CASSLGQIYGYTF.

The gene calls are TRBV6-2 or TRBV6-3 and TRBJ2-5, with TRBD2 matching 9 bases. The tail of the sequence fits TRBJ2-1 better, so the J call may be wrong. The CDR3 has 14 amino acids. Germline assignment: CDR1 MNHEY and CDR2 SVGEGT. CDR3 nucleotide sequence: TGTGCCAGTACCTCGGGACTAGCCCACAGGGAGCAGTTCTTC. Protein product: CASTSGLAHREQFF.

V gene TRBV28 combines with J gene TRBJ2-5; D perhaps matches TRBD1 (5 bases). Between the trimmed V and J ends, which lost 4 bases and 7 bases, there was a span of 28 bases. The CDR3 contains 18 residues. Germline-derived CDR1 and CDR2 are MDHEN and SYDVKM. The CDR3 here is CASSYGAVPRTQLGTQYF. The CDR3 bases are TGTGCCAGCAGTTATGGGGCCGTGCCGCGGACCCAACTTGGGACCCAGTACTTC.

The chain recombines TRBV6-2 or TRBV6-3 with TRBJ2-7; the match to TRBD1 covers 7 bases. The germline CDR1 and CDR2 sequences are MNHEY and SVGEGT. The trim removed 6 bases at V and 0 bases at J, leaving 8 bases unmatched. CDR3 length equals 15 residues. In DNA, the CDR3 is TGTGCCAGCAGGGAAACAGGGGTCGCCTCCTACGAGCAGTACTTC. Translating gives CASRETGVASYEQYF.

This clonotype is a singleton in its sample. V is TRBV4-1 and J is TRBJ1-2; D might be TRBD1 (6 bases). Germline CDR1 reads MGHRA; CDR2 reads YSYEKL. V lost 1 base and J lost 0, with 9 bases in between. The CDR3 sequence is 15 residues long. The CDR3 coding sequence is TGCGCCAGCAGCCAAGTGCAGGGGTCTAACTATGGCTACACCTTC. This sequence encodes CASSQVQGSNYGYTF.

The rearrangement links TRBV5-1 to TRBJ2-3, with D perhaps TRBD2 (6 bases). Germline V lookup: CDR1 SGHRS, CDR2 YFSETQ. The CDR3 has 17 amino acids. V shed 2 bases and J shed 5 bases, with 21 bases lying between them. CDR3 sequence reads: CASSFGAGTPVEDTQYF. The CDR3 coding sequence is TGCGCCAGCAGCTTTGGGGCGGGAACGCCGGTGGAAGATACGCAGTATTTT.

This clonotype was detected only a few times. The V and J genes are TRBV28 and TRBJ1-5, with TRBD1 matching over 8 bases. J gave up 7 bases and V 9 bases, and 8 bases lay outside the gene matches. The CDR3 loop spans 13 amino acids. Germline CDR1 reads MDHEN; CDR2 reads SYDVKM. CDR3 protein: CASVQGAKQPQHF. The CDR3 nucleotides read TGTGCCAGTGTTCAGGGGGCAAAACAGCCCCAGCATTTT.

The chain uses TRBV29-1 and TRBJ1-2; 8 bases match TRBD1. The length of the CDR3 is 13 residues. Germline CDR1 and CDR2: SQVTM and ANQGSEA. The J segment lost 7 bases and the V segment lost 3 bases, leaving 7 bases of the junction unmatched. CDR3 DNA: TGCAGCGTTGAGGGGCAGGGGGCGACTGGCTACACCTTC. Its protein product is CSVEGQGATGYTF.

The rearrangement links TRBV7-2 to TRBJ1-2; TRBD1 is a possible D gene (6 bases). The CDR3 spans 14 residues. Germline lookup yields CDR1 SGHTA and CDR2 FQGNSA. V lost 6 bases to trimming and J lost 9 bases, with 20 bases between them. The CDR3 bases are TGTGCCAGCAGGAAGGGGGTGTCTGCGGATAGCTACACCTTC. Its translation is CASRKGVSADSYTF.

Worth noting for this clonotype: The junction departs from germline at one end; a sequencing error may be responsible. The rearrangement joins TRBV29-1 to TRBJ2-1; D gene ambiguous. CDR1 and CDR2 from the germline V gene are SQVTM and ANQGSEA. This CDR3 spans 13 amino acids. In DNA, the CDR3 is TGCAGCGTTGCTGGCGGAGCGTACAGTGAGCAGTTCTTC. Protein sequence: CSVAGGAYSEQFF.

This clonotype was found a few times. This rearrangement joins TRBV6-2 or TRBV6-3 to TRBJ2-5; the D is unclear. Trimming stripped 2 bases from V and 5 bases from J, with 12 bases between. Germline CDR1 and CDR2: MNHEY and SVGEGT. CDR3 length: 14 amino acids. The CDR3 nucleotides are TGTGCCAGCAGTTACCTCCGGGTGGAGGAGACCCAGTACTTC. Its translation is CASSYLRVEETQYF.

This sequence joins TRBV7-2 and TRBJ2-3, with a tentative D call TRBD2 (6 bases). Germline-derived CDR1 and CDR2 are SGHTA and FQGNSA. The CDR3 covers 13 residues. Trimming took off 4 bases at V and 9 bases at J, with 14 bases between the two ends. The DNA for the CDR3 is TGTGCCAGCAGCTCACGGGACTCCTTGACGCAGTATTTT. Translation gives CASSSRDSLTQYF.

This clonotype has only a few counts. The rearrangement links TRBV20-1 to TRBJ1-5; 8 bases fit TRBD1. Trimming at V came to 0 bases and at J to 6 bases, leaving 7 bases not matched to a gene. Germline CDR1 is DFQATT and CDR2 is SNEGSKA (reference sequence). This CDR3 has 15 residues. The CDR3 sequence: CSAREAGGEGQPQHF. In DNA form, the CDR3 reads TGCAGTGCTAGAGAGGCAGGGGGCGAGGGTCAGCCCCAGCATTTT.

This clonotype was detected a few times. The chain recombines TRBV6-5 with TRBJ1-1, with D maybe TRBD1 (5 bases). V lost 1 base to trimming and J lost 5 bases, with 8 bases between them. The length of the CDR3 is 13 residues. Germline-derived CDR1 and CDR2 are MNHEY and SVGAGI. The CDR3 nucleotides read TGTGCCAGCAGTTACTTGAAGGGGACTGAAGCTTTCTTT. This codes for CASSYLKGTEAFF.

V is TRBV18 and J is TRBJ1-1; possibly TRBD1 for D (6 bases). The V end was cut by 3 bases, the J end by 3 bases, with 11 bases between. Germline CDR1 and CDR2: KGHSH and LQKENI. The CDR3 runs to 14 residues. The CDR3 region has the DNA TGTGCCAGCTCACCGCAGGACAGAGACACTGAAGCTTTCTTT. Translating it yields CASSPQDRDTEAFF.

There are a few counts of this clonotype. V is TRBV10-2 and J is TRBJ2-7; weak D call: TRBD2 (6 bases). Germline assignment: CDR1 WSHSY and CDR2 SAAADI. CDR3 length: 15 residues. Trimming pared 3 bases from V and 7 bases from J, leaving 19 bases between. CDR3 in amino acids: CASSDLGLLSREQYF. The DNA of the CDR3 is TGCGCCAGCAGTGATTTGGGACTCCTTTCTAGAGAGCAGTACTTC.

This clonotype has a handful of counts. CDR3 protein: CASSLEETGAIGVDEKLFF. The CDR3 DNA reads TGTGCCAGCAGCTTAGAGGAGACAGGGGCTATAGGGGTGGATGAAAAACTGTTTTTT. The rearrangement uses TRBV7-2 and TRBJ1-4, with TRBD1 matching 8 bases. Trimming removed 1 base from V and 6 bases from J; junction bases left unmatched: 16. The CDR3 length is 19 residues. The germline gives CDR1 SGHTA, CDR2 FQGNSA.

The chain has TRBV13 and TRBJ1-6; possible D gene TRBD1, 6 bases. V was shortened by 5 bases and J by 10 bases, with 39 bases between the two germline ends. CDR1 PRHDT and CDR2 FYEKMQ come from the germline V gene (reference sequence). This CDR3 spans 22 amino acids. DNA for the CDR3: TGTGCCAGCAGCATTAGATACGTGGAAAGTGGTGGGCTCGCTGGGGGCGGGTCACCCCTCCACTTT. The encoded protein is CASSIRYVESGGLAGGGSPLHF.

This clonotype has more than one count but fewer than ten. The CDR3 region has the DNA TGTGCCAGCAGCCCCAATCTCTCCTCCTACGAGCAGTACTTC. Amino acids: CASSPNLSSYEQYF. V is TRBV11-2 and J is TRBJ2-7; D is uncertain. V was cut by 5 bases and J by 0 bases, with 11 bases left in between. The germline V gene has CDR1 SGHAT and CDR2 FQNNGV. The CDR3 runs 14 residues. The variable domain in full, completed from reference TRBV11-2 and TRBJ2-7, reads EAGVAQSPRYKIIEKRQSVAFWCNPISGHATLYWYQQILGQGPKLLIQFQNNGVVDDSQLPKDRFSAERLKGVDSTLKIQPAKLEDSAVYLCASSPNLSSYEQYFGPGTRLTVT.

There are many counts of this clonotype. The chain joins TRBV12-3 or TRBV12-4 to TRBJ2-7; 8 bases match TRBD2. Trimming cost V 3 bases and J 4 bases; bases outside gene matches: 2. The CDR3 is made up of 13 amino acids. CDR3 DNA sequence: TGTGCCAGCAGTTTGACTAGCGCTTACGAGCAGTACTTC. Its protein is CASSLTSAYEQYF.

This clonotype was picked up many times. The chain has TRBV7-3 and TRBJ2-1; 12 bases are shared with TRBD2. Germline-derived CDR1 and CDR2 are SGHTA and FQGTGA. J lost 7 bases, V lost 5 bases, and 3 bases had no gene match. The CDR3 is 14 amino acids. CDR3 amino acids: CASSPGTSGNEQFF. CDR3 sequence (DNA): TGTGCCAGCAGCCCAGGGACTAGCGGGAATGAGCAGTTCTTC.

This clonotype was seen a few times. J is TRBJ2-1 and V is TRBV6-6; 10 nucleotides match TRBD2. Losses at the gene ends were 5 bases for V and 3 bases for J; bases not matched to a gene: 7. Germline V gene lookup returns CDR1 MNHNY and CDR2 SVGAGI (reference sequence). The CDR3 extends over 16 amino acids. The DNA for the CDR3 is TGTGCCAGCAGTCACGGGGGGACTAGCGTCTACAATGAGCAGTTCTTC. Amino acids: CASSHGGTSVYNEQFF.

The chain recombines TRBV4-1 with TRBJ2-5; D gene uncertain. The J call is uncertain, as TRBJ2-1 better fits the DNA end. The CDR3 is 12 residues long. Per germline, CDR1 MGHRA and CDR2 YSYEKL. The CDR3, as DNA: TGCGCCAGCAGCCCCACTGACCTAATTCAGTTCTTC. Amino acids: CASSPTDLIQFF.